The next 2 T cell receptor beta chains were all read from a single sample in a study of T-cell reconstitution after alpha-beta-depleted transplantation in children. During its preparation, the TCRbeta library received unique molecular identifiers. TCRdb analysed the PCR reads with MiXCR anew, one entry per CDR3 protein. The sample consists of approximately 150,000 distinct CDR3 sequences, around 9% of them appearing once. This sample comprised PBMCs, mostly from graft donor cells, obtained 180 days after TCRalphabeta/CD19-depleted stem cell transplant. These receptors were collected from a female patient between 2 and 15 years old who had a stem cell transplant for congenital amegakaryocytic thrombocytopenia, so the T cells may come from the graft donor.

This clonotype was detected ten times or more. This chain connects TRBV20-1 to TRBJ2-5, with TRBD1 as a possible D gene (6 bases). This CDR3 has 13 amino acids. Trimming removed 6 bases from V and 3 bases from J, with 14 bases in between. Per germline, CDR1 DFQATT and CDR2 SNEGSKA (reference sequence). The CDR3 bases are TGCAGTGCCATGAGAACAGGGAAAGAGACCCAGTACTTC. Translation: CSAMRTGKETQYF.

In its sample, this clonotype was seen many times. This chain connects TRBV6-5 to TRBJ2-7; TRBD2 aligns across 14 bases. CDR1 and CDR2 from the germline V gene are MNHEY and SVGAGI. V gave up 5 bases and J gave up 7 bases; unmatched junction bases: 7. The CDR3 length is 15 residues. CDR3 in DNA: TGTGCCAGCAGTCACCGGGGACTAGCGGGAGAGGAGCAGTACTTC. Translated: CASSHRGLAGEEQYF.